The sequence of this TCR beta chain was determined in a study of human T cells and chemical hapten exposure. Study in general: Sensitization used 2% DPC on approximately 2 cm by approximately 2 cm upper inner arm skin.

V lost 4 bases, J lost 9 bases, and 7 bases stayed unmatched. CDR3 size: 14 residues. Germline lookup yields CDR1 LGHDT and CDR2 YNNKEL (reference sequence). Specified time point: patch test 2, 6 weeks after DPC sensitization. As to treatment: therapeutic diphenylcyclopropenone sensitization with weekly scalp DPC. Prior to application of each patch test, blood was drawn. The library tagged each cDNA molecule with unique molecular identifiers. In the original workflow: Samples contained a median of roughly 96,000 TCRs, with a range of 23,224 to 690,600. One entry per CDR3 protein, called by TCRdb with MiXCR from the RACE reads. The V and J calls were not made by the authors but by TCRdb's processing. The sample has tens of thousands of distinct CDR3 sequences, 3% to 3.5% seen once.

The chain carries TRBV3-1 and TRBJ2-1; 9 positions match TRBD1. The TCR sequence derives from a man aged 35 to 55 with alopecia areata. Some clones in this sample may be carry-over from other donors' samples. Here the sequenced sample was whole blood, taken in connection with sensitization to the hapten diphenylcyclopropenone (DPC). This CDR3 is CASSPGQGFVEQFF. The CDR3 nucleotides read TGTGCCAGCAGCCCGGGACAGGGTTTCGTTGAGCAGTTCTTC.